These 26 T cell receptor beta chains originate from one sample sequenced in a study of T cell responses to AZD1222 COVID-19 vaccine. Libraries were prepared by immunoSEQ multiplex PCR; TCRdb keeps only in-frame clonotypes and omits some of them. The table has approximately 100,000 clones, over 85% seen once. The input for sequencing was peripheral blood, taken on day 0 of AZD1222 vaccination. Receptors were obtained from an adult in good health.

The table lists this clone with a count of one. V is TRBV14 and J is TRBJ1-2; D uncertain. CDR1 SGHDN and CDR2 FVKESK come from the germline V gene. Trimming took off 1 base at V and 8 bases at J, with 11 bases between the two ends. The CDR3 runs to 13 residues. The CDR3 DNA reads TGTGCCAGCAGCCAAGCCCGGTGGGAAGGCTACACCTTC. Translation gives CASSQARWEGYTF.

J is TRBJ2-1 and V is TRBV12-5, with 8 bases identical to TRBD1. V shed 0 bases and J 8 bases; nucleotides not matched to a gene: 12. The CDR3 length is 17 residues. In germline, CDR1 is LGHNT, CDR2 FRNRAP. CDR3 DNA: TGTGCTAGTGGTTTGGTCCACCGTGGACAGGGTAACGATGAGCAGTTCTTC. Residues: CASGLVHRGQGNDEQFF.

The gene calls are TRBV10-3 and TRBJ1-1, with 11 bases identical to TRBD1. The CDR3 loop spans 16 amino acids. After removal of 0 bases from V and 4 bases from J, the junction contained 4 bases not matched to a gene. Germline CDR1 ENHRY, CDR2 SYGVKD. As DNA, the CDR3 is TGTGCCATCAGTGAGTCCGGACAGGGGGCTGGCACTGAAGCTTTCTTT. Translated: CAISESGQGAGTEAFF.

The V and J genes are TRBV19 and TRBJ2-2; D is unclear. The V end was cut by 6 bases, the J end by 3 bases, with 5 bases between. There are 12 residues in the CDR3. The germline V gene has CDR1 LNHDA and CDR2 SQIVND (reference sequence). CDR3 in DNA: TGTGCCAGTAGCTCGGACACCGGGGAGCTGTTTTTT. Its translation is CASSSDTGELFF.

This chain links TRBV29-1 with TRBJ2-7; D perhaps matches TRBD1 (5 bases). The CDR3 is 12 amino acids. Germline V gene data show CDR1 as SQVTM and CDR2 as ANQGSEA. With 4 bases removed from V and 6 bases from J, the gap between germline ends came to 13 bases. The CDR3 bases are TGCAGCGTTGTATTGTTAGGGGTCGAGCAGTACTTC. Amino acids: CSVVLLGVEQYF.

This clone was seen only once. V usage is TRBV11-3 and J usage is TRBJ1-2; D remains unclear. Germline-derived CDR1 and CDR2 are SGHNT and YENEEA. This CDR3 has 13 amino acids. Trimming pared 0 bases from V and 4 bases from J, leaving 6 bases between. The CDR3 coding sequence is TGTGCCAGCAGCTTAGAGGCGGGCTATGGCTACACCTTC. It codes for CASSLEAGYGYTF.

V gene TRBV2 combines with J gene TRBJ1-2; a possible D gene is TRBD1 (6 bases). Deletions cut 9 bases from V and 0 bases from J, with 14 bases between. This CDR3 comprises 14 residues. In germline, CDR1 is SNHLY, CDR2 FYNNEI. CDR3 nucleotides: TGTGCCAGATTTAACAGGGAGACTAACTATGGCTACACCTTC. This translates into CARFNRETNYGYTF. Using reference TRBV2 and TRBJ1-2 for the parts outside the CDR3, the full variable domain is EPEVTQTPSHQVTQMGQEVILRCVPISNHLYFYWYRQILGQKVEFLVSFYNNEISEKSEIFDDQFSVERPDGSNFTLKIRSTKLEDSAMYFCARFNRETNYGYTFGSGTRLTVV.

The rearrangement uses TRBV4-1 and TRBJ1-5; TRBD1 matches at 9 bases. The CDR3 consists of 17 residues. The germline V gene has CDR1 MGHRA and CDR2 YSYEKL. Losses at the gene ends were 1 base for V and 6 bases for J; bases not matched to a gene: 10. The CDR3 protein is CASSQGLRDRVAQPQHF. The CDR3 nucleotides are TGCGCCAGCAGCCAAGGCCTCCGGGACAGGGTTGCTCAGCCCCAGCATTTT.

The chain combines TRBV6-1 with TRBJ1-2, with TRBD1 matching over 7 bases. In germline, CDR1 is MNHNS, CDR2 SASEGT. J was trimmed by 2 bases and V by 2 bases; bases with no gene match: 2. CDR3 length equals 14 residues. The CDR3 coding sequence is TGTGCCAGCAGTGAAACGACAGGGAACTATGGCTACACCTTC. It translates to CASSETTGNYGYTF.

The rearrangement links TRBV11-2 to TRBJ2-1; 8 nucleotides align to TRBD1. The germline gives CDR1 SGHAT, CDR2 FQNNGV. V was pared by 6 bases and J by 5 bases, with 6 bases of the junction left unmatched. The CDR3 has 14 residues. CDR3 amino acids: CASRRAGGNNEQFF. Here the CDR3 DNA reads TGTGCCAGCAGGAGAGCAGGGGGCAACAATGAGCAGTTCTTC.

The chain joins TRBV19 to TRBJ2-1, with 13 bases identical to TRBD2. The CDR3 loop spans 15 amino acids. The trim removed 2 bases at V and 5 bases at J, leaving 0 bases unmatched. Germline V CDR1 and CDR2: LNHDA, SQIVND (reference sequence). The CDR3 protein is CASSITSGRDNEQFF. The CDR3 DNA sequence: TGTGCCAGTAGTATAACTAGCGGGAGGGACAATGAGCAGTTCTTC.

This chain connects TRBV10-3 to TRBJ1-1, with 7 bases lining up with TRBD1. Trimming cost V 6 bases and J 2 bases; bases outside gene matches: 12. Germline-derived CDR1 and CDR2 are ENHRY and SYGVKD. This CDR3 is 16 amino acids long. CDR3 coding DNA: TGTGCCATCAGAAAGGGGGCGGAACGTCAAAACACTGAAGCTTTCTTT. The encoded protein is CAIRKGAERQNTEAFF.

This clone appeared once. This chain links TRBV6-2 or TRBV6-3 with TRBJ1-1; 8 bases align to TRBD1. The CDR3 is 15 residues long. Germline lookup yields CDR1 MNHEY and CDR2 SVGEGT. V lost 6 bases, J lost 2 bases, and 8 bases stayed unmatched. The CDR3 loop reads CASSKQGTGNTEAFF. In nucleotides, the CDR3 is TGTGCCAGCAGCAAACAAGGGACAGGCAACACTGAAGCTTTCTTT.

The genes are TRBV4-3 and TRBJ1-2; no clear D gene. Germline V gene sequence: CDR1 LGHNA, CDR2 YSLEER. The CDR3 is 13 residues long. The V end lost 0 bases, the J end lost 3 bases, and 5 bases lay between the germline ends. This CDR3 is CASSQDHHYGYTF. As DNA, the CDR3 is TGCGCCAGCAGCCAAGATCATCACTATGGCTACACCTTC.

The rearrangement links TRBV6-5 to TRBJ2-3, with a tentative D call TRBD1 (8 bases). V dropped 6 bases and J dropped 4 bases, with 17 bases sitting between them. Germline V gene lookup returns CDR1 MNHEY and CDR2 SVGAGI. The CDR3 loop spans 15 amino acids. CDR3 residues: CASSVQGGTSDTQYF. The CDR3 DNA sequence: TGTGCCAGCAGCGTACAGGGGGGGACTTCAGATACGCAGTATTTT.

The chain combines TRBV2 with TRBJ1-1; D not certain. Trimming pared 7 bases from V and 2 bases from J, leaving 11 bases between. This CDR3 region has 13 residues. In germline, CDR1 is SNHLY, CDR2 FYNNEI. The CDR3 region has the DNA TGTGCCAGCATAAGGGCGCGAAACACTGAAGCTTTCTTT. Translating gives CASIRARNTEAFF.

This sequence joins TRBV5-4 and TRBJ2-5; TRBD1 might be the D (5 bases). CDR3 length: 14 residues. The germline CDR1 and CDR2 sequences are SGHNT and YYREEE (reference sequence). The ends were cut back, 2 bases at V and 1 base at J, with 9 bases in the middle. CDR3 nucleotide sequence: TGTGCCAGCAGCTTCCAGGGTGTCCAAGAGACCCAGTACTTC. Translating gives CASSFQGVQETQYF.

The genes are TRBV5-5 and TRBJ1-5; D remains unclear. Trimming stripped 1 base from V and 6 bases from J, with 11 bases between. CDR3 length equals 14 residues. The germline V gene encodes CDR1 SGHKS and CDR2 YYEKEE (reference sequence). CDR3 bases: TGTGCCAGCAGCTTGTACGGGGAGGCTCAGCCCCAGCATTTT. Amino acids: CASSLYGEAQPQHF.

This clone was detected once. J is TRBJ2-3 and V is TRBV4-1; D uncertain. The CDR3 loop spans 13 amino acids. Germline CDR1 is MGHRA and CDR2 is YSYEKL. Trimming took off 0 bases at V and 6 bases at J, with 7 bases between the two ends. The CDR3 DNA sequence: TGCGCCAGCAGCCAAGATAGTCCCGATACGCAGTATTTT. Translating it yields CASSQDSPDTQYF.

The chain employs TRBV24-1 and TRBJ2-2, with a possible D match to TRBD1 (6 bases). Germline CDR1 is KGHDR and CDR2 is SFDVKD. The length of the CDR3 is 15 residues. Trimming left V 3 bases short and J 3 bases short, with 10 bases between. Written as DNA, the CDR3 is TGTGCCACCAGTGATAGGACAGACTACACCGGGGAGCTGTTTTTT. It encodes CATSDRTDYTGELFF.

V is TRBV30 and J is TRBJ1-1; unclear D gene. V shed 1 base and J shed 0 bases, with 21 bases lying between them. Per germline, CDR1 GTSNPN and CDR2 SVGIG (reference sequence). This CDR3 region has 18 residues. The CDR3 sequence: CAWSEQMGLRAVNTEAFF. The DNA for the CDR3 is TGTGCCTGGAGTGAACAAATGGGCCTAAGGGCGGTGAACACTGAAGCTTTCTTT.

The chain links TRBV7-2 to TRBJ2-3; no reliable D call. Per germline, CDR1 SGHTA and CDR2 FQGNSA. This CDR3 has 13 amino acids. V dropped 3 bases and J dropped 5 bases, with 9 bases sitting between them. For the CDR3, the DNA is TGTGCCAGCAGCTTTTACAAGGGAGATACGCAGTATTTT. Protein: CASSFYKGDTQYF.

V and J are TRBV12-3 or TRBV12-4 and TRBJ1-5; D remains ambiguous. Trimming pared 6 bases from V and 4 bases from J, leaving 7 bases between. The CDR3 totals 12 residues. The CDR3 sequence: CASSDGNQPQHF. In DNA, the CDR3 is TGTGCCAGCAGCGACGGGAATCAGCCCCAGCATTTT.

The chain joins TRBV11-2 to TRBJ1-4; 7 bases agree with TRBD1. J was trimmed by 4 bases and V by 4 bases; bases with no gene match: 3. CDR1 is SGHAT, CDR2 FQNNGV, per germline. The CDR3 is 14 amino acids. The CDR3 reads CASSSNRGNEKLFF. The DNA for the CDR3 is TGTGCCAGCAGCTCGAACAGGGGTAATGAAAAACTGTTTTTT.

This clone showed up just a few times. The rearrangement joins TRBV3-1 (or the pseudogene TRBV3-2) to TRBJ2-5; D may be TRBD2 (6 bases). There are 14 residues in the CDR3. From germline, CDR1 is LGHDT and CDR2 YNNKEL (reference sequence). V lost 5 bases to trimming and J lost 1 base, with 11 bases between them. The CDR3 DNA sequence: TGTGCCAGCAGCTTCCGGGACTTCCAAGAGACCCAGTACTTC. Encoded protein: CASSFRDFQETQYF.

This clone turned up a few times. V usage is TRBV5-1 and J usage is TRBJ2-7; TRBD1 might be the D (6 bases). This CDR3 has 15 amino acids. The ends were cut back, 4 bases at V and 0 bases at J, with 14 bases in the middle. From germline, CDR1 is SGHRS and CDR2 YFSETQ. The CDR3 region is CASSLGQPSSYEQYF. DNA for the CDR3: TGCGCCAGCAGCCTAGGACAGCCGAGCTCCTACGAGCAGTACTTC.